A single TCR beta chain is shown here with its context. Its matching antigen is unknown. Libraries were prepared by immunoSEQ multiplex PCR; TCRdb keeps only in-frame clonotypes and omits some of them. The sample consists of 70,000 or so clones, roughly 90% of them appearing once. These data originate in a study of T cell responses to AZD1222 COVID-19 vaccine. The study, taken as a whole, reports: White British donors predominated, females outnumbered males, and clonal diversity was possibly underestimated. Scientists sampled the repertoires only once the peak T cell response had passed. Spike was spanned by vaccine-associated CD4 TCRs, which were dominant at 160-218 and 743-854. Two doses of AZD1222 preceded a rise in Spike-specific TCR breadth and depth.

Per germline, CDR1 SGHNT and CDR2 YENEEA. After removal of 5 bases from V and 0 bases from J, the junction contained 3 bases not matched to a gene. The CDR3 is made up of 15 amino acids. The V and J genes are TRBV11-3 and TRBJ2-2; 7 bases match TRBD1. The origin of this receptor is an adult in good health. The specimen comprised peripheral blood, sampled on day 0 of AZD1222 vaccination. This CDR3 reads CASSQGTANTGELFF. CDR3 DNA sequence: TGTGCCAGCAGCCAAGGGACAGCGAACACCGGGGAGCTGTTTTTT.